This entry features one TCR beta chain sequence. Its target is not known. The data stem from a study of long-term antiretroviral therapy in people with HIV. Study results and limitations: Documentation of ART adherence, viral resistance or therapy changes was absent.

CDR1 is LGHNA and CDR2 is YSLEER in the germline V gene. V was clipped by 1 base and J by 6 bases, with 16 bases between them. The CDR3 is 15 residues long. Donors each had at least one pre-ART PBMC sample and at least two post-ART ones. Survey-level resolution applied to immunoSEQ assay v3.0. This table comes from immunoSEQ multiplex PCR, and its TCRdb copy is limited to in-frame clones, with some not included. This table holds about 21,000 clones, over 75% found once. This sequence joins TRBV4-3 and TRBJ2-7; no reliable D call. This specimen consisted of unsorted PBMCs, obtained approximately 4.4 years before starting antiretroviral therapy. The sequence was obtained from a woman in her 30s with HIV. In DNA form, the CDR3 reads TGCGCCAGCAGCCAAGGAGGACGGCGTGGTGGCGAGCAGTACTTC. Translated: CASSQGGRRGGEQYF.